This is a list of T cell receptor beta chains from one sample in a study of cytomegalovirus exposure and HLA in healthy donors. The method was immunoSEQ multiplex PCR; TCRdb's version includes in-frame clones alone and lacks a portion of them. The sample includes about 170,000 clones, about 81% of them seen just once. The sample comprised PBMCs. The receptor set was obtained from a woman younger than 30 in good health and CMV-seronegative. Both conserved end residues are part of each CDR3. The D gene is left open where the match is weak. Not all rows give a size; the values are once, few, many and, for expanded clones, a class.

v_call: TRBV6-5
d_call: TRBD1
clone_size: .
j_call: TRBJ1-2
cdr3_aa: CASSYGDRVSGYTF
cdr3_nt: TGTGCCAGCAGTTACGGGGACAGGGTCAGTGGCTACACCTTC

v_call: TRBV28
d_call: .
clone_size: .
j_call: TRBJ1-4
cdr3_aa: CASGRTDEKLFF
cdr3_nt: TGTGCCAGCGGCCGGACAGATGAAAAACTGTTTTTT

v_call: TRBV18
d_call: .
clone_size: .
j_call: TRBJ2-5
cdr3_aa: CASSPASLVETQYF
cdr3_nt: TGTGCCAGCTCACCGGCTTCGCTAGTCGAGACCCAGTACTTC

v_call: TRBV11-2
d_call: TRBD1
clone_size: .
j_call: TRBJ2-7
cdr3_aa: CASSTWTGGAYEQYF
cdr3_nt: TGTGCCAGCAGCACCTGGACAGGGGGAGCCTACGAGCAGTACTTC

v_call: TRBV11-2
d_call: .
clone_size: .
j_call: TRBJ2-3
cdr3_aa: CASGARRYTDTQYF
cdr3_nt: TGTGCCAGCGGGGCGCGGCGGTACACAGATACGCAGTATTTT

v_call: TRBV25-1
d_call: .
clone_size: .
j_call: TRBJ2-3
cdr3_aa: CASSELGRAYTDTQYF
cdr3_nt: TGTGCCAGCAGTGAATTGGGCAGGGCATACACAGATACGCAGTATTTT

v_call: TRBV5-1
d_call: TRBD1
clone_size: .
j_call: TRBJ2-7
cdr3_aa: CASSFSTGGGYEQYF
cdr3_nt: TGCGCCAGCAGCTTCTCTACAGGGGGCGGGTACGAGCAGTACTTC

v_call: TRBV7-9
d_call: TRBD2
clone_size: .
j_call: TRBJ2-5
cdr3_aa: CASSLPPSGTQETQYF
cdr3_nt: TGTGCCAGCAGCTTACCCCCTAGCGGAACCCAAGAGACCCAGTACTTC

v_call: TRBV7-2
d_call: TRBD2
clone_size: once
j_call: TRBJ2-7
cdr3_aa: CASSLLSGGDYEQYF
cdr3_nt: TGTGCCAGCAGCTTACTTAGCGGGGGAGACTACGAGCAGTACTTC

v_call: TRBV7-3
d_call: TRBD2
clone_size: .
j_call: TRBJ2-2
cdr3_aa: CASSPRPGGGSPGELFF
cdr3_nt: TGTGCCAGCAGCCCGCGTCCTGGCGGGGGATCCCCCGGGGAGCTGTTTTTT

v_call: TRBV28
d_call: .
clone_size: .
j_call: TRBJ1-1
cdr3_aa: CASSLAGEVAEAFF
cdr3_nt: TGTGCCAGCAGTTTGGCCGGGGAAGTGGCTGAAGCTTTCTTT

v_call: TRBV2
d_call: .
clone_size: .
j_call: TRBJ2-7
cdr3_aa: CASSSLQIRSYEQYF
cdr3_nt: TGTGCCAGCAGTAGTCTACAGATCCGCTCCTACGAGCAGTACTTC

v_call: TRBV20-1
d_call: .
clone_size: .
j_call: TRBJ2-5
cdr3_aa: CSARKGLPWYF
cdr3_nt: TGCAGTGCTCGAAAAGGACTCCCCTGGTACTTC

v_call: TRBV6-5
d_call: TRBD1
clone_size: .
j_call: TRBJ2-1
cdr3_aa: CASSDRQGSNEQFF
cdr3_nt: TGTGCCAGCAGTGACCGACAGGGAAGTAATGAGCAGTTCTTC

v_call: TRBV2
d_call: TRBD1
clone_size: .
j_call: TRBJ2-1
cdr3_aa: CASSDPGGPYNEQFF
cdr3_nt: TGTGCCAGCAGCGACCCAGGGGGCCCCTACAATGAGCAGTTCTTC

v_call: TRBV7-9
d_call: .
clone_size: once
j_call: TRBJ2-5
cdr3_aa: CASSLGSGGLQETQYF
cdr3_nt: TGTGCCAGCAGCTTAGGGTCTGGAGGACTGCAAGAGACCCAGTACTTC

v_call: TRBV5-1
d_call: TRBD2
clone_size: .
j_call: TRBJ2-2
cdr3_aa: CASSLTSGGTPNTGELFF
cdr3_nt: TGCGCCAGCAGCTTGACTAGCGGGGGAACCCCGAACACCGGGGAGCTGTTTTTT

v_call: TRBV5-1
d_call: TRBD1
clone_size: .
j_call: TRBJ1-1
cdr3_aa: CASSPGTGSLSYTEAFF
cdr3_nt: TGCGCCAGCAGCCCCGGGACAGGGTCCCTGTCGTACACTGAAGCTTTCTTT

v_call: TRBV5-1
d_call: .
clone_size: .
j_call: TRBJ1-1
cdr3_aa: CASSLTPGEGSTEAFF
cdr3_nt: TGCGCCAGCAGCCTGACACCAGGGGAGGGGAGCACTGAAGCTTTCTTT

v_call: TRBV29-1
d_call: .
clone_size: .
j_call: TRBJ1-2
cdr3_aa: CSAGGGFYGYTF
cdr3_nt: TGCAGCGCTGGCGGGGGCTTCTATGGCTACACCTTC

v_call: TRBV7-9
d_call: .
clone_size: once
j_call: TRBJ1-4
cdr3_aa: CASSLKGVTSNEKLFF
cdr3_nt: TGTGCCAGCAGCCTGAAAGGGGTTACATCTAATGAAAAACTGTTTTTT

v_call: TRBV2
d_call: .
clone_size: once
j_call: TRBJ1-4
cdr3_aa: CASSPDGATNEKLFF
cdr3_nt: TGTGCCAGCAGTCCAGACGGGGCAACTAATGAAAAACTGTTTTTT

v_call: TRBV19
d_call: TRBD2
clone_size: .
j_call: TRBJ2-1
cdr3_aa: CASTISGKQFF
cdr3_nt: TGTGCCAGTACCATTAGCGGGAAGCAGTTCTTC

v_call: TRBV10-3
d_call: TRBD1
clone_size: .
j_call: TRBJ2-7
cdr3_aa: CAISDPRQGPSYEQYF
cdr3_nt: TGTGCCATCAGTGACCCTCGACAGGGACCTTCCTACGAGCAGTACTTC

v_call: TRBV5-1
d_call: .
clone_size: .
j_call: TRBJ2-7
cdr3_aa: CASSVAGYEQYF
cdr3_nt: TGCGCCAGCAGCGTCGCGGGTTACGAGCAGTACTTC

v_call: TRBV19
d_call: .
clone_size: .
j_call: TRBJ1-5
cdr3_aa: CASSISPGHLNQPQHF
cdr3_nt: TGTGCCAGTAGTATTAGCCCGGGACACCTCAATCAGCCCCAGCATTTT